This T cell receptor beta chain emerged from a study of blood T cells in healthy people across ages. Study outcomes and limitations: In long-lived donors, naive CD4+ cell counts and diversity exceeded those of aged donors. Per million T cells, the diversity of TCR beta decreased roughly linearly as age advanced. Using unsorted PBMCs precluded a conclusive naive versus antigen-experienced comparison.

CDR1 is SQVTM, CDR2 ANQGSEA, per germline. The CDR3 has 15 amino acids. V lost 4 bases and J lost 3, with 19 bases in between. This clonotype was detected ten times or more. Its antigen is currently unknown. The second PCR ran roughly 7 to 12 cycles with a sample-barcoded 5' primer and J-beta primers. CDR3-containing paired-end reads numbered at least 2.5 million in each sample. TCRdb itself ran the 5' RACE reads through MiXCR, one entry per CDR3 protein. The profile shows under 1,000,000 distinct CDR3 sequences, under 40% of them singletons. The receptor was isolated from a man younger than 30 in good health. Sequencing used blood. The chain couples TRBV29-1 to TRBJ2-7; D not resolved. CDR3 protein: CSVVRMSGANYEQYF. Written as DNA, the CDR3 is TGCAGCGTTGTGCGTATGTCGGGCGCCAACTACGAGCAGTACTTC.